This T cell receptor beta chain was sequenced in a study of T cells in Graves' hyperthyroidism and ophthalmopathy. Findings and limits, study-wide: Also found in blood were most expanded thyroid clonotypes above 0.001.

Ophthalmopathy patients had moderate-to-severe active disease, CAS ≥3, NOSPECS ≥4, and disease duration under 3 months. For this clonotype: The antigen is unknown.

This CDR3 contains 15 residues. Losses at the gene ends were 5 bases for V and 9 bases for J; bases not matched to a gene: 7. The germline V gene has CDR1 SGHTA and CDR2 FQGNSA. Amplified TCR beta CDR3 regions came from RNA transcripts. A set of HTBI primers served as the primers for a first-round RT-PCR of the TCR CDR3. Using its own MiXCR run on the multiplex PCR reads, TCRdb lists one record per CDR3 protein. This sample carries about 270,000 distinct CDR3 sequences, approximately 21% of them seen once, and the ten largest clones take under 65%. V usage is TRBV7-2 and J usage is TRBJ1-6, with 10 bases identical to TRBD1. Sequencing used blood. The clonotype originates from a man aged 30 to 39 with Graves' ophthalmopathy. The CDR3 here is CASSNRQGASSPLHF. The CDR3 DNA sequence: TGTGCCAGCAGCAATCGACAGGGGGCGTCTTCACCCCTCCACTTT.